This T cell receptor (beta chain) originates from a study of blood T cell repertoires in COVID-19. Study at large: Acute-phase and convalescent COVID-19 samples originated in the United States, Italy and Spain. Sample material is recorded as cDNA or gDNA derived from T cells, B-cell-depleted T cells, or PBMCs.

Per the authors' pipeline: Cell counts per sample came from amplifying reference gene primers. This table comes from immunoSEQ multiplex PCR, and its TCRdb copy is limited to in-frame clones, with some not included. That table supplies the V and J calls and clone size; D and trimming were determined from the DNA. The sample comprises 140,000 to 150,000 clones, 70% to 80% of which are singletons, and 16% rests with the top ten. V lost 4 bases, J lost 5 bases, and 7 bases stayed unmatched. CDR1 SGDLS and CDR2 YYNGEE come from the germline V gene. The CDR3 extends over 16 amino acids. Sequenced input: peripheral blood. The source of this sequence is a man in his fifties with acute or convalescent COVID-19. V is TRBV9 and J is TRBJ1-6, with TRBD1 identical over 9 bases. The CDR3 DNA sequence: TGTGCCAGCAGCACCTTGACAGGGGGAAATAATTCACCCCTCCACTTT. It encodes CASSTLTGGNNSPLHF.